Listed below are T cell receptor beta chains from one sample, sequenced in a study of blood T cell repertoires in COVID-19. Sequencing used immunoSEQ multiplex PCR; TCRdb keeps in-frame clones, though not all of them. The sample consists of approximately 200,000 clones, 85% to 90% of them appearing once. Source material: peripheral blood. These receptors all stem from a man aged 30-40 years with COVID-19, enrolled during active disease. The CDR3 runs from the conserved cysteine through the conserved F or W. Fields, in order: clone size, J gene, V gene, CDR3 protein. Size is omitted from some rows. Given values are once, few, many or a class for expanded clones.

. | TRBJ1-4 | TRBV7-2 | CASSQGQGQGRQKLFF
. | TRBJ2-5 | TRBV27 | CASSPSWGGTTRPQETQYF
few | TRBJ1-6 | TRBV11-2 | CASSFSTGEGTSPLHF
. | TRBJ1-5 | TRBV5-6 | CASSLAPDSRNQPQHF
. | TRBJ2-7 | TRBV19 | CASSIPSGGSYEQYF
. | TRBJ1-1 | TRBV29-1 | CSVGKGQGVEAFF
few | TRBJ1-4 | TRBV28 | CASSLRLWDSNEKLFF
. | TRBJ2-2 | TRBV24-1 | CATGDRGLGTGELFF
. | TRBJ2-7 | TRBV6-6 | CASSETGSSYEQYF
. | TRBJ2-5 | TRBV30 | CAWSSLRTSNNQETQYF
. | TRBJ2-3 | TRBV5-6 | CASSLGQGGTDTQYF